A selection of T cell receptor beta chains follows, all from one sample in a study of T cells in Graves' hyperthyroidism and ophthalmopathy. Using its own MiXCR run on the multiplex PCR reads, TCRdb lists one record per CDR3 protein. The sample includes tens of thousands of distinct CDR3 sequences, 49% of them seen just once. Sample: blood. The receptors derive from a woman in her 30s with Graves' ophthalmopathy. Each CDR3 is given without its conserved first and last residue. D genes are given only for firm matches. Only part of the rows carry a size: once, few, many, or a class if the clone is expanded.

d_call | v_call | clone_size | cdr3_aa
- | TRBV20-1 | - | SARDRGAVGELF
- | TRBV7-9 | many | ASTPWGTQY
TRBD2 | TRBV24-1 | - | ATSDTALAGSTDTQY
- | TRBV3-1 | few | ASSPRIDLGEQY
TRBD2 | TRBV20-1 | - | SALSGSHYEQY
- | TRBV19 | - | ASSGGGGQGTQY
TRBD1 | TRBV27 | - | ASSRGLGNTEAF
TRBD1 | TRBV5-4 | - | ASSFAGQGKETQY
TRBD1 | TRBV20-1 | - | SVPDRGEFQETQY
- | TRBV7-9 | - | ASSPGAPGYT
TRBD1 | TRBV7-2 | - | ASSLVDRGEETQY
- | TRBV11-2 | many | ASSHRRANGEQY
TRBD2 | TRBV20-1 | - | SAGALAGVDTQY
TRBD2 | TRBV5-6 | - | ASSTLAGGREQY
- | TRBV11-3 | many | ASSKGHGGEQF
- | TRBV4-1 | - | ASSQRFSPAENHNEQF
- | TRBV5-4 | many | ASSLRETQY
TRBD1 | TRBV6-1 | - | ASTRDRGSGANVLT
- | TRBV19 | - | ASSITGGSDGYT
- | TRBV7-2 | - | ASSLGGPNQPQH
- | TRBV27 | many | ASSQAGTNYGYT
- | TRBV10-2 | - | ASRKTRESSYNEQF
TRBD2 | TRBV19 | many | ASSPGLNEQF
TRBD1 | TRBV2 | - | ASRDDRVSNTEAF
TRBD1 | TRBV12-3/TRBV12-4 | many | ASSSGQGSSPLH
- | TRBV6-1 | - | ASTRGEQY
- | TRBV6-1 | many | ASSDRGPYNEQF
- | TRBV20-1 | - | SARAPGLRREKLF
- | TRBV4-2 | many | ASSQGSYNEQF
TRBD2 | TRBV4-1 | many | ASSQVRLAGSGPDTQY
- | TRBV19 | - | ASSITQGAGIDTQY